Below are 27 T cell receptor beta chains sequenced from a single sample in a study of T cell responses to AZD1222 COVID-19 vaccine. Generated by immunoSEQ multiplex PCR, the TCRdb table keeps only in-frame clones and is missing some. The profile shows roughly 100,000 clones, over 90% of them singletons. The sequencing here drew on peripheral blood, taken on day 0 of AZD1222 vaccination. The source of these receptors is an adult in good health.

The chain recombines TRBV6-6 with TRBJ1-5; no clear D gene. CDR3 length: 14 amino acids. In germline, CDR1 is MNHNY, CDR2 SVGAGI (reference sequence). The germline V and J ends were trimmed by 0 bases and 5 bases, with 8 bases remaining between them. CDR3 in amino acids: CASSYSNLDQPQHF. CDR3 nucleotide sequence: TGTGCCAGCAGTTACTCGAATCTGGATCAGCCCCAGCATTTT.

J is TRBJ2-2 and V is TRBV2; D unclear. CDR3 length: 14 amino acids. Per germline, CDR1 SNHLY and CDR2 FYNNEI. Between the trimmed V and J ends, which lost 3 bases and 5 bases, there was a span of 10 bases. This CDR3 reads CASSDSVLTGELFF. For the CDR3, the DNA is TGTGCCAGCAGTGATAGTGTCCTGACCGGGGAGCTGTTTTTT. Supplemented by reference TRBV2 and TRBJ2-2, the full variable domain reads EPEVTQTPSHQVTQMGQEVILRCVPISNHLYFYWYRQILGQKVEFLVSFYNNEISEKSEIFDDQFSVERPDGSNFTLKIRSTKLEDSAMYFCASSDSVLTGELFFGEGSRLTVL.

This clone came up once. The chain links TRBV2 to TRBJ2-3; a possible D gene is TRBD2 (6 bases). V lost 2 bases, J lost 5 bases, and 11 bases lay in between. From germline, CDR1 is SNHLY and CDR2 FYNNEI. CDR3 length: 14 amino acids. The CDR3 region has the DNA TGTGCCAGCAGTGAATCGGGGCGGGGAGATACGCAGTATTTT. Its translation is CASSESGRGDTQYF.

This sequence joins TRBV5-4 and TRBJ1-3; possible D gene TRBD1, 5 bases. The CDR3 length is 16 residues. CDR1 and CDR2 (germline): SGHNT, YYREEE (reference sequence). V was cut by 4 bases and J by 4 bases, with 18 bases left in between. CDR3 amino acids: CASSPVNQGGGNTIYF. The CDR3 nucleotides read TGTGCCAGCAGCCCTGTTAACCAGGGAGGAGGAAACACCATATATTTT. The full variable domain, completed using reference TRBV5-4 and TRBJ1-3, is ETGVTQSPTHLIKTRGQQVTLRCSSQSGHNTVSWYQQALGQGPQFIFQYYREEENGRGNFPPRFSGLQFPNYSSELNVNALELDDSALYLCASSPVNQGGGNTIYFGEGSWLTVV.

This chain joins TRBV7-8 and TRBJ1-3, with TRBD1 matching over 8 bases. The CDR3 extends over 15 amino acids. Germline trimming cut 1 base from V and 4 bases from J; bases unmatched to any gene: 3. CDR1 is SGHVS and CDR2 is FQNEAQ in the germline V gene. CDR3 sequence reads: CASSLVAGGGNTIYF. CDR3 DNA sequence: TGTGCCAGCAGCTTAGTGGCAGGGGGCGGAAACACCATATATTTT.

The chain joins TRBV29-1 to TRBJ1-2; 9 bases match TRBD1. This CDR3 has 13 amino acids. The V gene end was trimmed by 3 bases and the J gene end by 4 bases; junction bases not matched to a gene: 3. From germline, CDR1 is SQVTM and CDR2 ANQGSEA. The DNA of the CDR3 is TGCAGCGTTGAGTCGGGACAGGGCTATGGCTACACCTTC. Its protein product is CSVESGQGYGYTF.

This clone has just a few counts. The rearrangement uses TRBV27 and TRBJ2-7; TRBD1 agrees at 7 bases. After removal of 6 bases from V and 4 bases from J, the junction contained 3 bases not matched to a gene. The CDR3 runs 12 residues. CDR1 MNHEY and CDR2 SMNVEV come from the germline V gene (reference sequence). CDR3 in DNA: TGTGCCAGCAGCCAACAGGGGTACGAGCAGTACTTC. This encodes CASSQQGYEQYF.

This chain connects TRBV20-1 to TRBJ1-2, with 10 nucleotides matching TRBD1. With V trimmed by 3 bases and J by 2 bases, 9 bases remained unmatched. This CDR3 has 16 amino acids. The germline V gene has CDR1 DFQATT and CDR2 SNEGSKA (reference sequence). CDR3 sequence (DNA): TGCAGTGCTAGTGACCGGGACAGGGGTTACAACTATGGCTACACCTTC. As protein: CSASDRDRGYNYGYTF.

The chain uses TRBV4-1 and TRBJ1-3; no definite D call. The V and J ends lost 1 base and 0 bases respectively, with 16 bases between them. The CDR3 sequence is 18 residues long. Germline CDR1 reads MGHRA; CDR2 reads YSYEKL. CDR3 residues: CASSQVGSARVSGNTIYF. As DNA, the CDR3 is TGCGCCAGCAGCCAAGTGGGGTCTGCTCGGGTCTCTGGAAACACCATATATTTT.

This chain joins TRBV30 and TRBJ2-1; 7 bases are shared with TRBD1. J lost 6 bases, V lost 5 bases, and 4 bases had no gene match. Germline loops: CDR1 GTSNPN, CDR2 SVGIG (reference sequence). The CDR3 loop spans 12 amino acids. CDR3 in amino acids: CAWWTGGNEQFF. The DNA of the CDR3 is TGTGCCTGGTGGACAGGAGGCAATGAGCAGTTCTTC.

V gene TRBV24-1 combines with J gene TRBJ2-1, with D perhaps assigned TRBD1 or TRBD2 (5 bases each). The CDR3 runs 17 residues. From germline, CDR1 is KGHDR and CDR2 SFDVKD. V gave up 7 bases and J gave up 0 bases, with 18 bases separating them. The CDR3 DNA reads TGTGCCACCAGGTTTCTTGGGGGAACCCGCTCCTACAATGAGCAGTTCTTC. Translating it yields CATRFLGGTRSYNEQFF.

Of note for this clone: This CDR3 is also generated by other DNA sequences in the sample. The chain links TRBV18 to TRBJ1-1; D is ambiguous. The CDR3 loop spans 13 amino acids. V lost 1 base, J lost 3 bases, and 6 bases lay in between. CDR1 KGHSH and CDR2 LQKENI come from the germline V gene. In nucleotides, the CDR3 is TGTGCCAGCTCACCACGCAGAGACACTGAAGCTTTCTTT. Encoded protein: CASSPRRDTEAFF.

V is TRBV12-3 or TRBV12-4 and J is TRBJ2-5; a possible D gene is TRBD1 (7 bases). V lost 8 bases and J lost 4, with 14 bases in between. The CDR3 consists of 13 residues. The CDR3: CASAPRGVETQYF. In DNA, the CDR3 is TGTGCCAGCGCCCCCAGGGGGGTAGAGACCCAGTACTTC.

The V gene is TRBV28, the J gene TRBJ2-7, with 7 bases lining up with TRBD2. Per the germline V gene, CDR1 is MDHEN and CDR2 is SYDVKM. The CDR3 has 15 amino acids. V shed 3 bases, J shed 1 base, and the junction held 6 bases outside the gene matches. The CDR3 protein is CASSLTSLWSYEQYF. The CDR3, as DNA: TGTGCCAGCAGTTTGACTAGCCTCTGGTCCTACGAGCAGTACTTC.

CDR3 residues: CSASAGSGRAQYF. In nucleotides, the CDR3 is TGCAGTGCTAGTGCGGGGAGCGGTAGGGCGCAGTATTTT. The J gene is TRBJ2-3, the V gene TRBV20-1; maybe TRBD2 (6 bases). This CDR3 has 13 residues. Germline V gene sequence: CDR1 DFQATT, CDR2 SNEGSKA (reference sequence). The ends were cut back, 3 bases at V and 10 bases at J, with 17 bases in the middle.

The V and J genes are TRBV5-1 and TRBJ2-5; 10 nucleotides match TRBD2. Germline V CDR1 and CDR2: SGHRS, YFSETQ. The junction had 4 bases not matched to a gene; V was cut back by 2 bases and J by 6 bases. The CDR3 has 14 residues. CDR3 coding DNA: TGCGCCAGCAGCTTCCGACTAGCGGGTCAGACCCAGTACTTC. Protein: CASSFRLAGQTQYF.

This sequence joins TRBV27 and TRBJ2-7, with D perhaps TRBD2 (5 bases). The germline V and J ends were trimmed by 7 bases and 1 base, with 14 bases remaining between them. This CDR3 region has 14 residues. Germline CDR1 MNHEY, CDR2 SMNVEV (reference sequence). CDR3 protein: CASIKTPGSYEQYF. For the CDR3, the DNA is TGTGCCAGCATAAAAACCCCGGGATCCTACGAGCAGTACTTC.

The J gene is TRBJ1-3, the V gene TRBV30; 9 bases fit TRBD1. After removal of 2 bases from V and 2 bases from J, the junction contained 1 base not matched to a gene. Germline V gene data show CDR1 as GTSNPN and CDR2 as SVGIG (reference sequence). This CDR3 is built from 14 residues. CDR3 sequence reads: CAWSRDRAGNTIYF. CDR3 in DNA: TGTGCCTGGAGTCGGGACAGGGCTGGAAACACCATATATTTT.

This chain links TRBV7-9 with TRBJ2-3, with 11 bases lining up with TRBD2. The length of the CDR3 is 17 residues. Germline V CDR1 and CDR2: SEHNR, FQNEAQ (reference sequence). With V trimmed by 1 base and J by 4 bases, 7 bases remained unmatched. The CDR3 DNA is TGTGCCAGCAGCTTAGACGTACTAGCGGGAGTTGCAGATACGCAGTATTTT. It encodes CASSLDVLAGVADTQYF.

The V and J genes are TRBV30 and TRBJ2-7; D unclear. Germline values: CDR1 GTSNPN, CDR2 SVGIG (reference sequence). V gave up 3 bases and J gave up 2 bases, with 8 bases separating them. The CDR3 is 12 residues long. The CDR3 sequence: CAWSPFTYEQYF. The CDR3 region has the DNA TGTGCCTGGAGCCCATTCACCTACGAGCAGTACTTC.

The genes are TRBV19 and TRBJ2-1; D is uncertain. The CDR3 is made up of 15 amino acids. Germline loops: CDR1 LNHDA, CDR2 SQIVND (reference sequence). V lost 3 bases and J lost 0, with 9 bases in between. CDR3 loop: CASSMDVNSYNEQFF. The CDR3 region has the DNA TGTGCCAGTAGTATGGACGTAAACTCCTACAATGAGCAGTTCTTC.

The CDR3, as DNA: TGTGCCTGGAGTCACGGGGTGAACACTGAAGCTTTCTTT. It codes for CAWSHGVNTEAFF. The chain is built from TRBV30 and TRBJ1-1, with no clear D. V dropped 2 bases and J dropped 0 bases, with 7 bases sitting between them. Per germline, CDR1 GTSNPN and CDR2 SVGIG (reference sequence). The CDR3 totals 13 residues.

The rearrangement joins TRBV5-4 to TRBJ1-2; TRBD1 aligns across 9 bases. The CDR3 is 14 amino acids. In germline, CDR1 is SGHNT, CDR2 YYREEE (reference sequence). Trimming at V came to 4 bases and at J to 4 bases, leaving 5 bases not matched to a gene. The CDR3 nucleotides are TGTGCCAGCAGCCAGGGACAGGGCTTCTATGGCTACACCTTC. It encodes CASSQGQGFYGYTF.

V gene TRBV6-5 combines with J gene TRBJ2-5; D unclear. CDR3 length equals 15 residues. Germline V CDR1 and CDR2: MNHEY, SVGAGI. Deletions cut 0 bases from V and 5 bases from J, with 13 bases between. The CDR3 sequence is CASSYSELTQETQYF. The CDR3 DNA follows: TGTGCCAGCAGTTACTCAGAACTAACCCAGGAGACCCAGTACTTC.

The J gene is TRBJ2-3, the V gene TRBV30; 9 nucleotides align to TRBD2. This CDR3 is built from 14 residues. CDR1 is GTSNPN and CDR2 is SVGIG in the germline V gene (reference sequence). After removal of 4 bases from V and 5 bases from J, the junction contained 7 bases not matched to a gene. The CDR3 coding sequence is TGTGCCTGGACGGGCGGGAGGGTAGGAGATACGCAGTATTTT. Its translation is CAWTGGRVGDTQYF.

CDR3 DNA sequence: TGTGCCAGCAGCTTAGTTGGGGGAAAAGAGACCCAGTACTTC. This encodes CASSLVGGKETQYF. This chain joins TRBV7-9 and TRBJ2-5; either TRBD1 or TRBD2 may supply D (5 bases each). V lost 1 base and J 3 bases, leaving 9 bases between the germline ends. The CDR3 is 14 residues long. Germline CDR1 SEHNR, CDR2 FQNEAQ (reference sequence). The full variable domain, in which reference TRBV7-9 and TRBJ2-5 provide the parts outside the CDR3, is DTGVSQNPRHKITKRGQNVTFRCDPISEHNRLYWYRQTLGQGPEFLTYFQNEAQLEKSRLLSDRFSAERPKGSFSTLEIQRTEQGDSAMYLCASSLVGGKETQYFGPGTRLLVL.

The rearrangement uses TRBV7-2 and TRBJ2-5; tentative D call: TRBD1 (6 bases). The CDR3 totals 13 residues. Germline V gives CDR1 SGHTA, CDR2 FQGNSA. Deletions cut 6 bases from V and 7 bases from J, with 15 bases between. The DNA of the CDR3 is TGTGCCAGCAGTTCCGACAGGCCTTCGACCCAGTACTTC. It yields the protein CASSSDRPSTQYF.